The 32 T cell receptor beta chains listed next were all sequenced from one sample in a study of CD8+ T cells in alopecia areata. Sorting of pooled cutaneous lymph node cells used CD4, CD8alpha, NKG2D, NKG2ACE and other markers. cDNA prepared by RNA extraction and subsequent reverse transcription served as the template for sequencing. Using immunoSEQ multiplex PCR, the repertoire was profiled, and TCRdb retains in-frame clones only, with some absent. This table holds 270,000 or so clones with no singletons; the top ten claim 1.2%. The sequencing sample was made of CD4+ T cells sorted from a lymph node. These receptors originate from a C3H/HeJ mouse with alopecia areata. Mouse strain MHC haplotype: H2-k.

This clone came up a few times. Mouse gene names and germline throughout. With the read ending 4 residues before the CDR3 end, the germline J gene is used to fill in that end. Different DNA sequences within this sample yield the same CDR3. V gene TRBV5 combines with J gene TRBJ2-1, with 11 bases aligning to TRBD2. Unmatched junction bases numbered 3, after V lost 4 bases and J lost 4 bases. Germline V lookup: CDR1 LGHNA, CDR2 YNLKQL (reference sequence). CDR3 length equals 15 residues. This chain's CDR3 is CASSLDWGGYAEQFF. CDR3 DNA, as far as it was read: TGTGCCAGCAGCCTTGACTGGGGGGGGTATGCT.

This clone was seen a handful of times. Mouse gene names apply. Sequencing ends 4 residues short of the CDR3 end; the germline J gene provides the rest. J is TRBJ2-1 and V is TRBV1; D may be TRBD2 (6 bases). The CDR3 has 16 residues. Trimming took 0 bases from V and 3 from J, leaving 12 bases between them. Germline lookup yields CDR1 NSQYPW and CDR2 LRSPGD (reference sequence). CDR3 sequence: CTCSADRLGPYAEQFF. The covered CDR3 bases are TGCACCTGCAGTGCAGATCGGCTGGGGCCCTATGCT.

Turning to this clone: Germline and genes: mouse. The read finishes 4 residues shy of the CDR3 end, and the germline J gene is used to complete it. The chain combines TRBV13-3 with TRBJ2-2; 9 bases agree with TRBD1. CDR1 NNHDY and CDR2 SYVADS come from the germline V gene. The J segment lost 4 bases and the V segment lost 1 base, leaving 2 bases of the junction unmatched. This CDR3 has 15 amino acids. The DNA read from the CDR3 is TGTGCCAGCAGTGATCTGACAGGGGGCACCGGG. It codes for CASSDLTGGTG. The whole CDR3 sequence is CASSDLTGGTGQLYF. Complete variable domain (other parts from reference TRBV13-3 and TRBJ2-2): EAAVTQSPRSKVAVTGGKVTLSCHQTNNHDYMYWYRQDTGHGLRLIHYSYVADSTEKGDIPDGYKASRPSQENFSLILELASLSQTAVYFCASSDLTGGTGQLYFGEGSKLTVL.

Worth noting for this clone: A much larger clone differs by one base, so this may be a read error. Gene names and germline match the mouse. The read stops 4 residues short of the end of the CDR3; the missing end is completed from the germline J gene. The chain carries TRBV13-1 and TRBJ1-2; a weak D match, TRBD1 (5 bases). Between the trimmed V and J ends, which lost 3 bases and 0 bases, there was a span of 9 bases. CDR1 and CDR2 from the germline V gene are NSHNY and SYGAGN. The CDR3 spans 14 residues. The CDR3 DNA, read in part, is TGTGCCAGCAGTGTGGACAATGCAAACTCC. Encoded protein: CASSVDNANS. The entire CDR3 is CASSVDNANSDYTF.

This clone was counted between two and nine times. Genes and germline are mouse. The read finishes 4 residues shy of the CDR3 end, and the germline J gene is used to complete it. The gene calls are TRBV1 and TRBJ1-1, with D perhaps TRBD1 (5 bases). This CDR3 spans 12 amino acids. The V gene's germline CDR1 is NSQYPW and CDR2 LRSPGD (reference sequence). CDR3 region: CTCSAEGEEVFF. Incomplete CDR3 DNA: TGCACCTGCAGTGCAGAGGGGGAA.

This clone has more than one count but fewer than ten. The genes and germline here are from mouse. CDR3 region: CASSDARNTLYF. The covered CDR3 bases are TGTGCCAGCAGTGATGCTAGGAAC. The chain employs TRBV13-1 and TRBJ2-4; D gene uncertain. Read coverage stops 4 residues before the CDR3 terminus; the germline J gene supplies the remainder. In germline, CDR1 is NSHNY, CDR2 SYGAGN. The CDR3 loop spans 12 amino acids.

A word on this clone: Mouse germline and gene names are used. The read finishes 4 residues shy of the CDR3 end, and the germline J gene is used to complete it. This chain connects TRBV19 to TRBJ1-2; D is possibly TRBD1 (6 bases). CDR3 length equals 14 residues. Germline CDR1 FNHDT, CDR2 SITEND (reference sequence). V lost 4 bases and J lost 1, with 11 bases in between. Partial CDR3 DNA: TGTGCCAGCAGTTCGGACAGAAAAAACTCC. It specifies CASSSDRKNS. The entire CDR3 protein is CASSSDRKNSDYTF.

This clone showed up just a few times. Germline and genes: mouse. The read falls 4 residues short of the CDR3 end, and the missing part is taken from the germline J gene. V gene TRBV19 combines with J gene TRBJ2-1; 11 bases map to TRBD2. The V gene end was trimmed by 4 bases and the J gene end by 1 base; junction bases not matched to a gene: 7. This CDR3 is 17 amino acids long. The V gene's germline CDR1 is FNHDT and CDR2 SITEND (reference sequence). The part of the CDR3 DNA that was read is TGTGCCAGCAGTTCTCGGACTGGGGGGCTGAACTATGCT. Translation: CASSSRTGGLNYA. The CDR3 in full is CASSSRTGGLNYAEQFF.

This clone came up many times. The genes and germline here are from mouse. The missing CDR3 end, 4 residues past where the read stops, is filled in from the germline J gene. The V gene is TRBV1, the J gene TRBJ2-5; no clear D gene. The CDR3 runs to 13 residues. Germline CDR1 NSQYPW, CDR2 LRSPGD (reference sequence). The V end lost 3 bases, the J end lost 0 bases, and 4 bases lay between the germline ends. The sequenced part of the CDR3 DNA is TGCACCTGCAGTGCCAATAACCAAGAC. Amino acids: CTCSANNQD. The whole CDR3 reads CTCSANNQDTQYF.

Remarks on this clone: Mouse gene names apply. The read halts 4 residues ahead of the CDR3 end, with the missing end drawn from the germline J gene. The V call is TRBV13-1, the J call TRBJ2-3; 11 positions match TRBD2. CDR1 is NSHNY, CDR2 SYGAGN, per germline. This CDR3 region has 15 residues. Trimming took 4 bases from V and 2 from J; bases not matched to a gene: 3. CDR3 sequence reads: CASSTGGAFAETLYF. The sequenced part of the CDR3 DNA is TGTGCCAGCAGTACTGGGGGGGCCTTTGCAGAA.

On this clone: Any gene name here is a mouse gene name. The read is 3 residues too short to cover the CDR3 end, so that end is filled in from the germline J gene. The chain links TRBV1 to TRBJ1-6, with D unresolved. TRBJ1-6 counts as an open reading frame of uncertain function. This CDR3 region has 14 residues. The V and J ends lost 6 bases and 4 bases respectively, with 10 bases between them. Germline V gives CDR1 NSQYPW, CDR2 LRSPGD (reference sequence). CDR3 DNA, as far as it was read: TGCACCTGCAGGGCCACAGAATATAATTCGCCC. Residues: CTCRATEYNSP. The complete CDR3 protein is CTCRATEYNSPLYF.

Comment on this clone: The genes are named according to mouse. The read terminates 4 residues before the CDR3 end, so the remaining end is supplied by the germline J gene. V is TRBV17 and J is TRBJ1-2, with a weak D call TRBD1 (6 bases). CDR3 length equals 14 residues. Germline V gives CDR1 MNHDT, CDR2 YYDKIL. V lost 0 bases and J lost 2, with 7 bases in between. This CDR3 reads CASSRDGQNSDYTF. The sequenced part of the CDR3 DNA is TGTGCTAGCAGTAGAGATGGACAGAACTCC.

This clone was counted only a few times. Gene names and germline refer to mouse. The observed sequence ends 4 residues before the CDR3 terminus, with the missing tail filled in from the germline J gene. The V call is TRBV19, the J call TRBJ2-1; 8 bases are a match to TRBD1. The V gene's germline CDR1 is FNHDT and CDR2 SITEND (reference sequence). This CDR3 is 14 amino acids long. The ends lost 5 bases at V and 3 bases at J; junction bases unmatched: 4. The CDR3 spells CASRGDRSYAEQFF. CDR3 DNA (partial): TGTGCCAGCAGAGGGGACAGGAGCTATGCT.

Comment on this clone: The listed genes are named as in mouse. Read sequence stops 4 residues before the CDR3 end, and the germline J gene provides the missing end. V is TRBV19 and J is TRBJ1-1, with D possibly matching TRBD1 (5 bases). This CDR3 contains 12 residues. Germline assignment: CDR1 FNHDT and CDR2 SITEND (reference sequence). The CDR3 loop is CASSYSGREVFF. The CDR3 DNA, read in part, is TGTGCCAGCAGTTATTCAGGGAGA.

This clone was seen a few times. The listed genes are named as in mouse. Read coverage stops 4 residues before the CDR3 terminus; the germline J gene supplies the remainder. The genes are TRBV2 and TRBJ2-5; 11 nucleotides agree with TRBD1. CDR1 is LGHNA and CDR2 is YSYQKL in the germline V gene. CDR3 length: 13 amino acids. CDR3 in amino acids: CASKDRGLDTQYF. The sequenced CDR3 bases are TGTGCCAGCAAGGACAGGGGGCTGGAC.

On this clone: All gene names here are mouse names. The CDR3 goes on 4 residues after the read ends, and that part is filled in from the germline J gene. This rearrangement joins TRBV5 to TRBJ2-3, with TRBD2 identical over 7 bases. V shed 2 bases, J shed 0 bases, and the junction held 8 bases outside the gene matches. Germline CDR1 is LGHNA and CDR2 is YNLKQL (reference sequence). The CDR3 is made up of 17 amino acids. CDR3 DNA (partial): TGTGCCAGCAGCCAAATCACGACTGGGTCTAGTGCAGAA. Amino acid sequence: CASSQITTGSSAE. The whole CDR3 sequence reads CASSQITTGSSAETLYF.

This clone has just a few counts. Each gene name is a mouse one. With the read ending 4 residues before the CDR3 end, the germline J gene is used to fill in that end. V usage is TRBV13-1 and J usage is TRBJ2-4; D remains unclear. The CDR3 sequence is 13 residues long. The V end lost 0 bases, the J end lost 2 bases, and 4 bases lay between the germline ends. The germline CDR1 and CDR2 sequences are NSHNY and SYGAGN. CDR3 protein: CASSDAHQNTLYF. Incomplete CDR3 DNA: TGTGCCAGCAGTGATGCACATCAAAAC.

With regard to this clone: The genes and germline here are from mouse. The read stops 4 residues short of the end of the CDR3; the missing end is completed from the germline J gene. The chain couples TRBV13-2 to TRBJ1-2; 12 bases match TRBD1. The CDR3 loop spans 17 amino acids. Unmatched junction bases numbered 4, after V lost 1 base and J lost 0 bases. CDR1 and CDR2 (germline): NNHNN, SYGAGS (reference sequence). CDR3 in amino acids: CASGDPGTGGSNSDYTF. The part of the CDR3 DNA that was read is TGTGCCAGCGGTGATCCGGGGACAGGGGGCTCAAACTCC.

In this sample, this clone turned up a few times. Gene and germline names: mouse. The read ends 4 residues early relative to the CDR3; the germline J gene fills the gap. The chain is built from TRBV1 and TRBJ2-1, with 9 bases fitting TRBD1. Germline CDR1 NSQYPW, CDR2 LRSPGD (reference sequence). Trimming removed 6 bases from V and 1 base from J; junction bases left unmatched: 1. CDR3 length: 14 residues. CDR3 DNA, as far as it was read: TGCACCTGCAGGGGACAGGGAAACTATGCT. Its protein product is CTCRGQGNYA. The entire CDR3 protein is CTCRGQGNYAEQFF.

A note on this clone: Germline and genes here are mouse. The observed sequence ends 4 residues before the CDR3 terminus, with the missing tail filled in from the germline J gene. This chain uses TRBV13-3 with TRBJ1-2, with D maybe TRBD1 (5 bases). CDR1 and CDR2 (germline): NNHDY, SYVADS. Deletions cut 3 bases from V and 0 bases from J, with 9 bases between. There are 14 residues in the CDR3. The covered CDR3 bases are TGTGCCAGCAGTGGGACAACCACAAACTCC. As protein: CASSGTTTNS. The full-length CDR3 reads as CASSGTTTNSDYTF.

A word on this clone: The gene names given are mouse names. From the germline J gene comes the end of the CDR3, since the read stops 4 residues before it. The chain joins TRBV5 to TRBJ2-7; 9 nucleotides match TRBD2. The CDR3 has 15 residues. V dropped 4 bases and J dropped 0; count of bases not matched to a gene: 4. Germline loops: CDR1 LGHNA, CDR2 YNLKQL (reference sequence). Incomplete CDR3 DNA: TGTGCCAGCAGCCGGTGGGGGGGCAGCTCCTAT. As protein: CASSRWGGSSY. The complete CDR3 reads CASSRWGGSSYEQYF.

In regard to this clone: Mouse germline and gene names are used. CDR3 DNA, as far as it was read: TGCACCTGCAGTGCAGGACTGGGGGGTTCCGGG. This sequence encodes CTCSAGLGGSG. From start to end, the CDR3 is CTCSAGLGGSGQLYF. The chain uses TRBV1 and TRBJ2-2; 10 nucleotides agree with TRBD2. Coverage ceases 4 residues before the CDR3 finishes, and the germline J gene fills in the end. Trimming at V came to 1 base and at J to 6 bases, leaving 2 bases not matched to a gene. Germline CDR1 is NSQYPW and CDR2 is LRSPGD (reference sequence). The CDR3 is 15 residues long.

This clone was counted between two and nine times. The listed genes are named as in mouse. The CDR3 end falls 4 residues outside the read, so it is completed with the germline J gene. The chain joins TRBV13-2 to TRBJ2-2; weak D call: TRBD2 (5 bases). Germline-derived CDR1 and CDR2 are NNHNN and SYGAGS (reference sequence). V lost 0 bases to trimming and J lost 3 bases, with 9 bases between them. The CDR3 loop spans 15 amino acids. Incomplete CDR3 DNA: TGTGCCAGCGGTGATGCTGGGAGGGACACCGGG. This translates into CASGDAGRDTG. The whole CDR3 protein reads CASGDAGRDTGQLYF.

This clone showed up just a few times. Mouse names are used for the genes. The read comes to an end 4 residues before the CDR3 does, leaving the germline J gene to fill in the end. The rearrangement uses TRBV19 and TRBJ2-2; D possibly corresponds to TRBD1 (6 bases). The germline V and J ends were trimmed by 2 bases and 6 bases, with 11 bases remaining between them. This CDR3 is 14 amino acids long. Germline values: CDR1 FNHDT, CDR2 SITEND (reference sequence). CDR3 DNA (partial): TGTGCCAGCAGTATTCGCAGGGGTCCCGGG. Translating gives CASSIRRGPG. The CDR3, in full, reads CASSIRRGPGQLYF.

The table lists this clone with many counts. Genes here carry mouse names. Read coverage stops 4 residues before the CDR3 terminus; the germline J gene supplies the remainder. The chain combines TRBV17 with TRBJ2-3; 7 positions match TRBD1. There are 16 residues in the CDR3. Per the germline V gene, CDR1 is MNHDT and CDR2 is YYDKIL. Trimming took 0 bases from V and 0 from J; bases not matched to a gene: 3. The CDR3 here is CASSRDGDRSAETLYF. The sequenced part of the CDR3 DNA is TGTGCTAGCAGTAGAGATGGGGACAGAAGTGCAGAA.

This clone appeared a few times. Each gene name is a mouse one. Read data end 4 residues before the CDR3 end; the end is taken from the germline J gene. Other DNA sequences in this sample translate to the same CDR3. The chain combines TRBV17 with TRBJ2-1; 10 nucleotides line up with TRBD2. CDR3 length: 15 residues. Trimming cost V 0 bases and J 5 bases; bases outside gene matches: 1. Germline values: CDR1 MNHDT, CDR2 YYDKIL. The DNA read from the CDR3 is TGTGCTAGCAGTAGAGAACTGGGGGGGGATGCT. The encoded protein is CASSRELGGDA. The whole CDR3 sequence is CASSRELGGDAEQFF.

A word on this clone: Gene names refer to mouse genes. The read halts 3 residues ahead of the CDR3 end, with the missing end drawn from the germline J gene. The rearrangement links TRBV13-1 to TRBJ1-6, with 7 nucleotides matching TRBD1. TRBJ1-6 is an ORF; its function is uncertain. The V gene end was trimmed by 1 base and the J gene end by 4 bases; junction bases not matched to a gene: 5. The CDR3 totals 16 residues. Germline CDR1 is NSHNY and CDR2 is SYGAGN. The sequenced CDR3 bases are TGTGCCAGCAGTGATCGTGGGACAGAGTATAATTCGCCC. It specifies CASSDRGTEYNSP. The complete CDR3 protein is CASSDRGTEYNSPLYF.

This clone was found a few times. Gene names and germline match the mouse. With the read ending 4 residues before the CDR3 end, the germline J gene is used to fill in that end. The V and J genes are TRBV19 and TRBJ2-3; weak D call: TRBD2 (6 bases). The CDR3 spans 15 residues. The germline V gene encodes CDR1 FNHDT and CDR2 SITEND (reference sequence). Trimming removed 4 bases from V and 0 bases from J, with 12 bases in between. CDR3 DNA (partial): TGTGCCAGCAGTCGGGACTCATCTAGTGCAGAA. Residues: CASSRDSSSAE. The entire CDR3 is CASSRDSSSAETLYF.

This clone was seen a few times. Gene names are mouse gene names. The read is 4 residues too short to cover the CDR3 end, so that end is filled in from the germline J gene. The chain carries TRBV14 and TRBJ2-4; 7 bases align to TRBD1. The CDR3 covers 13 residues. Germline V CDR1 and CDR2: SGHDT, FRDEAV. This chain's CDR3 is CASSFNRGNTLYF. Incomplete CDR3 DNA: TGTGCCAGCAGTTTCAACAGGGGAAAC.

Concerning this clone: Genes and germline are mouse. The CDR3: CASSMGTGVTGQLYF. The sequenced part of the CDR3 DNA is TGTGCCAGCAGTATGGGGACAGGGGTCACCGGG. The J gene is TRBJ2-2, the V gene TRBV19; 10 bases fit TRBD1. The read ends 4 residues early relative to the CDR3; the germline J gene fills the gap. CDR1 is FNHDT, CDR2 SITEND, per germline (reference sequence). V lost 2 bases to trimming and J lost 4 bases; unmatched junction nucleotides: 2. The CDR3 totals 15 residues.

In this sample, this clone turned up a few times. Gene labels here are mouse ones. Here the CDR3 reads CASSDAGTGGTEQFF. The covered CDR3 bases are TGTGCCAGCAGTGATGCAGGGACAGGGGGCACT. This chain uses TRBV13-1 with TRBJ2-1; 12 nucleotides match TRBD1. From the germline J gene comes the end of the CDR3, since the read stops 4 residues before it. Germline-derived CDR1 and CDR2 are NSHNY and SYGAGN. The length of the CDR3 is 15 residues.

This clone was observed a handful of times. These gene names are mouse names. The read is 4 residues too short to cover the CDR3 end, so that end is filled in from the germline J gene. The chain employs TRBV19 and TRBJ2-3; D is unresolved. The CDR3 has 13 amino acids. The germline V and J ends were trimmed by 0 bases and 3 bases, with 5 bases remaining between them. Looked up from germline, CDR1 is FNHDT and CDR2 is SITEND (reference sequence). CDR3 sequence reads: CASSIVRAETLYF. The sequenced CDR3 bases are TGTGCCAGCAGTATAGTCAGGGCAGAA.